This TCR beta chain comes out of a study of cytomegalovirus exposure and HLA in healthy donors. Notes on the study in general: The authors listed 164 TCR beta chains as cytomegalovirus-associated. High specificity and sensitivity for cytomegalovirus status were reported for the classifier. Most TCR sequences were rare, but some public TCRs occurred in many donors.

The donors were in the roughly 120-subject validation cohort; that cohort was separate from the roughly 700-subject first cohort. Concerning this clone itself: As yet, its antigen is unknown.

Only in-frame clones appear in the TCRdb table, and some are missing; sequencing was by immunoSEQ multiplex PCR. Here the sample spans roughly 56,000 clones, approximately 89% being singletons. V was clipped by 3 bases and J by 1 base, with 6 bases between them. Germline values: CDR1 KGHSH, CDR2 LQKENI. The length of the CDR3 is 13 residues. The chain joins TRBV18 to TRBJ1-1, with D unresolved. The sequence came from a woman aged 18-29 years in good health and CMV-seronegative. Sequencing was carried out using PBMCs. CDR3 bases: TGTGCCAGCTCACCTGGCAAGAACACTGAAGCTTTCTTT. Translated: CASSPGKNTEAFF.